What follows are 28 T cell receptor beta chains derived from one specimen sequenced in a study of CD8 T cells in Susac syndrome. RNA was extracted with the RNeasy kit, and a quantity of roughly 0.45 to 1 ug was reverse transcribed using random hexamers. TCRdb passed the immunoSEQ multiplex PCR reads through MiXCR, listing each CDR3 protein once. Counted here are about 160,000 distinct CDR3 sequences, 94% occurring once; the ten biggest clones make up 0.08% to 0.095%. The specimen sequenced was CD4+ T cells from PBMCs. The receptors stem from a human donor with multiple sclerosis.

The chain employs TRBV7-2 and TRBJ1-1; D unresolved. The CDR3 runs 14 residues. From germline, CDR1 is SGHTA and CDR2 FQGNSA. Trimming took 5 bases from V and 8 from J, leaving 18 bases between them. CDR3 nucleotide sequence: TGTGCCAGCAGCGACCAGAGGCCCTTAGGAGAAGCTTTCTTT. This gives the protein CASSDQRPLGEAFF.

The J gene is TRBJ1-3, the V gene TRBV20-1, with TRBD1 matching over 7 bases. The ends lost 6 bases at V and 5 bases at J; junction bases unmatched: 10. Germline assignment: CDR1 DFQATT and CDR2 SNEGSKA (reference sequence). This CDR3 has 14 residues. CDR3 residues: CSALASRGRNTIYF. In nucleotides, the CDR3 is TGCAGTGCCCTAGCTAGCAGGGGGAGAAACACCATATATTTT.

This chain joins TRBV6-2 or TRBV6-3 and TRBJ2-5; D is possibly TRBD2 (6 bases). The germline CDR1 and CDR2 sequences are MNHEY and SVGEGT. V was shortened by 2 bases and J by 5 bases, with 12 bases between the two germline ends. The CDR3 has 14 residues. CDR3 DNA: TGTGCCAGCAGTTACCCTAGCGACGGGGAGACCCAGTACTTC. This codes for CASSYPSDGETQYF.

The rearrangement links TRBV29-1 to TRBJ2-7; D might be TRBD2 (5 bases). The CDR3 totals 13 residues. The germline V gene encodes CDR1 SQVTM and CDR2 ANQGSEA. The V end was cut by 7 bases, the J end by 4 bases, with 17 bases between. CDR3 protein: CSAARSGVYEQYF. Here the CDR3 DNA reads TGCAGCGCCGCCCGATCCGGGGTATACGAGCAGTACTTC.

V usage is TRBV20-1 and J usage is TRBJ2-4; D ambiguous. V lost 8 bases and J lost 2, with 7 bases in between. CDR1 is DFQATT, CDR2 SNEGSKA, per germline (reference sequence). The CDR3 runs 11 residues. CDR3 nucleotides: TGCAGTCCGGAGTCCAAAAACATTCAGTACTTC. It codes for CSPESKNIQYF.

The chain's CDR3 is CASSPGTGVLSGYTF. The CDR3 DNA is TGTGCCAGCAGCCCCGGGACAGGGGTCTTGAGTGGCTACACCTTC. This sequence joins TRBV7-9 and TRBJ1-2; 10 nucleotides align to TRBD1. J was trimmed by 7 bases and V by 5 bases; bases with no gene match: 10. Germline CDR1 SEHNR, CDR2 FQNEAQ (reference sequence). This CDR3 contains 15 residues.

This sequence joins TRBV9 and TRBJ1-1; D is perhaps TRBD1 (6 bases). This CDR3 is built from 15 residues. Trimming removed 1 base from V and 4 bases from J, with 14 bases in between. Germline CDR1 SGDLS, CDR2 YYNGEE. The DNA of the CDR3 is TGTGCCAGCAGCGTATCGGGGGCTGTGAGCACTGAAGCTTTCTTT. Protein sequence: CASSVSGAVSTEAFF.

Here the CDR3 reads CASSPGPSNTEAFF. The CDR3 nucleotides read TGCGCCAGCAGCCCTGGGCCCTCGAACACTGAAGCTTTCTTT. The V gene is TRBV5-1, the J gene TRBJ1-1; no firm D call. V lost 4 bases, J lost 1 base, and 11 bases lay in between. CDR1 is SGHRS, CDR2 YFSETQ, per germline. This CDR3 is built from 14 residues.

The count of this clonotype is one. The DNA for the CDR3 is TGCAGCGCCGACCTCTTACAGGCGGAGGGCTACACCTTC. Amino acid sequence: CSADLLQAEGYTF. The chain uses TRBV29-1 and TRBJ1-2; TRBD1 is a possible D gene (5 bases). Germline CDR1 SQVTM, CDR2 ANQGSEA. Trimming removed 7 bases from V and 8 bases from J, with 20 bases in between. This CDR3 has 13 residues.

CDR3 sequence (DNA): TGTGCCAGCAGCTTAGGGGGGCAGGCAAGCAATCAGCCCCAGCATTTT. It yields the protein CASSLGGQASNQPQHF. This chain joins TRBV7-9 and TRBJ1-5; the D gene is possibly TRBD1 (6 bases). Germline V gene lookup returns CDR1 SEHNR and CDR2 FQNEAQ (reference sequence). This CDR3 comprises 16 residues. V gave up 1 base and J gave up 1 base, with 11 bases separating them.

The genes are TRBV5-6 and TRBJ2-3, with D uncertain. Trimming cost V 4 bases and J 1 base, with 10 bases left between them. Germline CDR1 reads SGHDT; CDR2 reads YYEEEE. CDR3 size: 14 residues. As DNA, the CDR3 is TGTGCCAGCAGCCTCTACCTAGGCACAGATACGCAGTATTTT. Translation gives CASSLYLGTDTQYF.

The chain carries TRBV12-3 or TRBV12-4 and TRBJ1-2; D unclear. The CDR3 is 12 amino acids. V dropped 6 bases and J dropped 8 bases, with 13 bases sitting between them. CDR3 sequence (DNA): TGTGCCAGCAGATCCCGGGCGTTCGGCTACACCTTC. Amino acids: CASRSRAFGYTF.

The chain joins TRBV21-1 to TRBJ1-1. TRBV21-1 is a pseudogene. The CDR3 has 15 residues. The DNA of the CDR3 is TGTGCCAGCAGCGCAAAGGGAGCACCGAACACTGAAGCTTTCTTT. Translation gives CASSAKGAPNTEAFF.

The rearrangement joins TRBV6-2 or TRBV6-3 to TRBJ2-5; D perhaps matches TRBD1 (5 bases). This CDR3 contains 17 residues. Germline lookup yields CDR1 MNHEY and CDR2 SVGEGT. V lost 5 bases to trimming and J lost 4 bases, with 23 bases between them. The chain's CDR3 is CASSADGRPGYRETQYF. In DNA, the CDR3 is TGTGCCAGCAGTGCCGACGGAAGACCAGGGTACCGAGAGACCCAGTACTTC.

CDR3 coding DNA: TGTGCCACCAGCAGAGATCGGGCAGATACGCAGTATTTT. Translating it yields CATSRDRADTQYF. This chain connects TRBV15 to TRBJ2-3; no reliable D call. The CDR3 consists of 13 residues. The ends were cut back, 0 bases at V and 4 bases at J, with 5 bases in the middle. Looked up from germline, CDR1 is LNHNV and CDR2 is YYDKDF (reference sequence).

The chain is built from TRBV30 and TRBJ1-4, with no clear D. The germline V and J ends were trimmed by 0 bases and 2 bases, with 10 bases remaining between them. There are 15 residues in the CDR3. Per the germline V gene, CDR1 is GTSNPN and CDR2 is SVGIG (reference sequence). CDR3 bases: TGTGCCTGGAGTGTAGGTCTTAGTACTAATGAAAAACTGTTTTTT. Protein sequence: CAWSVGLSTNEKLFF.

This chain links TRBV6-5 with TRBJ2-2; D is ambiguous. Germline loops: CDR1 MNHEY, CDR2 SVGAGI. CDR3 size: 14 residues. The V gene lost 0 bases and the J gene lost 4 bases, with 6 bases spanning the gap. The CDR3 here is CASSYSYFTGELFF. As DNA, the CDR3 is TGTGCCAGCAGTTACTCCTATTTCACCGGGGAGCTGTTTTTT.

V and J are TRBV5-4 and TRBJ1-1, with D uncertain. The germline V gene has CDR1 SGHNT and CDR2 YYREEE (reference sequence). This CDR3 contains 14 residues. The V and J ends lost 2 bases and 6 bases respectively, with 14 bases between them. The CDR3 region is CASSFQVGGAEAFF. CDR3 in DNA: TGTGCCAGCAGCTTCCAGGTCGGTGGCGCTGAAGCTTTCTTT.

The genes are TRBV29-1 and TRBJ1-5; D ambiguous. The CDR3 contains 14 residues. The V gene lost 4 bases and the J gene lost 0 bases, with 10 bases spanning the gap. CDR1 and CDR2 from the germline V gene are SQVTM and ANQGSEA. CDR3 residues: CSVAVGNSNQPQHF. CDR3 sequence (DNA): TGCAGCGTTGCGGTGGGGAATAGCAATCAGCCCCAGCATTTT.

This clonotype was observed a single time. The DNA of the CDR3 is TGTGCCAGCAGCCTTCCTAGCACAGATACGCAGTATTTT. Protein: CASSLPSTDTQYF. J is TRBJ2-3 and V is TRBV5-6; D remains unclear. Germline assignment: CDR1 SGHDT and CDR2 YYEEEE. The CDR3 covers 13 residues. The V end was cut by 4 bases, the J end by 0 bases, with 6 bases between. Together with reference TRBV5-6 and TRBJ2-3, the CDR3 gives the full variable domain: DAGVTQSPTHLIKTRGQQVTLRCSPKSGHDTVSWYQQALGQGPQFIFQYYEEEERQRGNFPDRFSGHQFPNYSSELNVNALLLGDSALYLCASSLPSTDTQYFGPGTRLTVL.

The rearrangement uses TRBV6-1 and TRBJ1-3, with D unclear. The CDR3 runs to 16 residues. Trimming took off 1 base at V and 8 bases at J, with 18 bases between the two ends. Germline CDR1 MNHNS, CDR2 SASEGT. CDR3 amino acids: CASSEGRLQGLDTIYF. In nucleotides, the CDR3 is TGTGCCAGCAGTGAAGGACGCTTGCAAGGGCTTGACACCATATATTTT.

V is TRBV29-1 and J is TRBJ1-4, with D unclear. Trimming stripped 7 bases from V and 5 bases from J, with 14 bases between. The CDR3 has 13 amino acids. Germline CDR1 is SQVTM and CDR2 is ANQGSEA. CDR3 sequence: CSALDGKNEKLFF. The DNA for the CDR3 is TGCAGCGCCTTGGACGGGAAAAATGAAAAACTGTTTTTT.

V is TRBV5-1 and J is TRBJ1-5, with 7 nucleotides matching TRBD1. Germline assignment: CDR1 SGHRS and CDR2 YFSETQ. This CDR3 has 14 residues. J lost 5 bases, V lost 4 bases, and 6 bases had no gene match. CDR3 coding DNA: TGCGCCAGCAGCCCCGGGACAGACCATCAGCCCCAGCATTTT. Encoded protein: CASSPGTDHQPQHF.

The chain has TRBV5-8 and TRBJ1-2; TRBD1 is a possible D gene (5 bases). The CDR3 sequence is 17 residues long. V dropped 4 bases and J dropped 7 bases, with 26 bases sitting between them. CDR1 and CDR2 (germline): SGHTS, YDEGEE. The DNA for the CDR3 is TGTGCCAGCAGCCCCCGCGTCCGTCTAGAGGGGCTTCGTGGCTACACCTTC. Translation gives CASSPRVRLEGLRGYTF.

DNA for the CDR3: TGCGCCAGCAGCCAAATCGGGGGGACAGCTAACTATGGCTACACCTTC. Protein: CASSQIGGTANYGYTF. The V gene is TRBV4-1, the J gene TRBJ1-2; 7 bases match TRBD1. The V gene end was trimmed by 2 bases and the J gene end by 0 bases; junction bases not matched to a gene: 6. Per the germline V gene, CDR1 is MGHRA and CDR2 is YSYEKL. The CDR3 consists of 16 residues.

The genes are TRBV6-7 and TRBJ2-1; 7 bases are shared with TRBD2. TRBV6-7 is an open reading frame whose function is uncertain. This CDR3 spans 16 amino acids. V gave up 5 bases and J gave up 7 bases; unmatched junction bases: 14. In DNA form, the CDR3 reads TGTGCCAGCAGTAACCCTCCGGGCGGGAGAAGGAATGAGCAGTTCTTC. It is translated as CASSNPPGGRRNEQFF.

The rearrangement links TRBV29-1 to TRBJ1-2; 10 bases are a match to TRBD1. Per germline, CDR1 SQVTM and CDR2 ANQGSEA. V shed 7 bases, J shed 7 bases, and the junction held 6 bases outside the gene matches. CDR3 size: 12 residues. This chain's CDR3 is CSARQGALGYTF. The CDR3 DNA follows: TGCAGCGCACGACAGGGGGCGCTTGGCTACACCTTC.

This CDR3 is CASRGGLADSDTQYF. The CDR3 DNA sequence: TGTGCCAGCAGGGGGGGACTAGCGGACTCAGATACGCAGTATTTT. The chain employs TRBV2 and TRBJ2-3; 11 nucleotides align to TRBD2. Per germline, CDR1 SNHLY and CDR2 FYNNEI. There are 15 residues in the CDR3. The ends lost 6 bases at V and 4 bases at J; junction bases unmatched: 6.